Described below is a single TCR beta chain sequence and its context. Its antigen remains unidentified. Each case's diagnosis was confirmed by two pathologists on H&E. Profiling relied on immunoSEQ multiplex PCR, and the TCRdb table lists in-frame clones only, not all of them. The table shows some 8,500 clones, with 70% to 90% occurring only once. The sample comes from a study of immune evolution from preneoplasia to lung adenocarcinoma. Study context: HLA loss of heterozygosity: roughly 7.5% AIS, over 12% MIA, about 31% ADC, none AAH. The study's findings and limits: Later-stage lesions appeared to have more T cells, more diversity, less clonality. From normal lung to invasive adenocarcinoma, top clone frequencies appeared to decrease.

The V and J ends lost 5 bases and 0 bases, in that order; junction bases with no gene match: 2. Germline CDR1 MDHEN, CDR2 SYDVKM. CDR3 length equals 15 residues. The chain has TRBV28 and TRBJ2-7; TRBD1 matches 12 bases. The clonotype originates from a person between 65 and 79 years old with lung adenocarcinoma. Material for sequencing was FFPE minimally invasive lung adenocarcinoma tissue. The CDR3 here is CASSPGQGASYEQYF. In DNA form, the CDR3 reads TGTGCCAGCAGTCCGGGACAGGGGGCCTCCTACGAGCAGTACTTC.